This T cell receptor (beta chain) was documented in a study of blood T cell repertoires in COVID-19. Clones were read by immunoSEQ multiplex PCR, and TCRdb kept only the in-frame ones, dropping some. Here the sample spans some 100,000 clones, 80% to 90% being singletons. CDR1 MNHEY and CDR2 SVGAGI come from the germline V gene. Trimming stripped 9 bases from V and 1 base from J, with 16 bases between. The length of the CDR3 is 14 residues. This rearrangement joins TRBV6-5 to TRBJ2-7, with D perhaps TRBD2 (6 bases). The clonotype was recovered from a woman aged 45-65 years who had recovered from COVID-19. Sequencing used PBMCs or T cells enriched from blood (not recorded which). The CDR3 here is CASRRGLDSYEQYF. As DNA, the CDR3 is TGTGCCAGTAGGAGGGGTTTAGATTCCTACGAGCAGTACTTC.